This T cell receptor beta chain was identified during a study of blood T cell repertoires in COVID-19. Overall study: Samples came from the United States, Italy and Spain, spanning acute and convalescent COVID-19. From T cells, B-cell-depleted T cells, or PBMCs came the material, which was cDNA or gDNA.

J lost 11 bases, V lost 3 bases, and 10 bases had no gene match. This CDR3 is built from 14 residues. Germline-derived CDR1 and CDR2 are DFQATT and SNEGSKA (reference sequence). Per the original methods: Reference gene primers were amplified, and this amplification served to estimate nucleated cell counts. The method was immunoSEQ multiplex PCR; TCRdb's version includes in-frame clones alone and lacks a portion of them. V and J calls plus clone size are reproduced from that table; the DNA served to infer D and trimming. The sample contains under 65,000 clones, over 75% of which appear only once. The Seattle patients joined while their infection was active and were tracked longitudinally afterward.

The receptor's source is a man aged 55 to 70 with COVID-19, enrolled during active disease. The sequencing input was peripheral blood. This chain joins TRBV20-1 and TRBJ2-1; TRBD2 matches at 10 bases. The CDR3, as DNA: TGCAGTGCTAGTTCCTTAAATAGCGGGGGGAAGCAGTTCTTC. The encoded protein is CSASSLNSGGKQFF.